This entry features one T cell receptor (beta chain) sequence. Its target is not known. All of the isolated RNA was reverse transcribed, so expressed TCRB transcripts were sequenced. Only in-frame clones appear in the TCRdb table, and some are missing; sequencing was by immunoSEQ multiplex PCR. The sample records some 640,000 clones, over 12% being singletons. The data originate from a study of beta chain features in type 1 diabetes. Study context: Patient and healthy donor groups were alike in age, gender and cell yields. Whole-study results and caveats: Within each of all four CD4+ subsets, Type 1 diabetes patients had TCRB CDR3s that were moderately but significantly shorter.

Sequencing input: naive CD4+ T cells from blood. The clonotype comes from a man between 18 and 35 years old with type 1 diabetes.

The CDR3 protein is CASSELPGSSYNEQFF. The CDR3 DNA follows: TGTGCCAGCTCCGAACTACCGGGGAGCTCCTACAATGAGCAGTTCTTC. The chain joins TRBV18 to TRBJ2-1; tentatively, D is TRBD2 (5 bases). This CDR3 has 16 amino acids. The germline V gene has CDR1 KGHSH and CDR2 LQKENI. Trimming removed 6 bases at V and 0 bases at J, with 15 bases between.